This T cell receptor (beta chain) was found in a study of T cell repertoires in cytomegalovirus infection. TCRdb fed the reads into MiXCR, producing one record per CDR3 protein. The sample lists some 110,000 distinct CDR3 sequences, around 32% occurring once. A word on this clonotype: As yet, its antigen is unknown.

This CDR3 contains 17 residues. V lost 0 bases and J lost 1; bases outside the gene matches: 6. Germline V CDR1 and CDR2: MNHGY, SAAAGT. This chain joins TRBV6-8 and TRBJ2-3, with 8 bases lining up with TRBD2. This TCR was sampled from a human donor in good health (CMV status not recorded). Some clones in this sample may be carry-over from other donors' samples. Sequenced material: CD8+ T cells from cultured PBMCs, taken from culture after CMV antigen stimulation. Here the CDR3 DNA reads TGTGCCAGCAGTTACTCGGACTATAGCGGGGGCACAGATACGCAGTATTTT. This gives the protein CASSYSDYSGGTDTQYF.